Below are 6 T cell receptor beta chains sequenced from a single sample in a study of blood T cell repertoires in COVID-19. Data came from immunoSEQ multiplex PCR; TCRdb stores just in-frame clones and leaves some out. The sample includes roughly 250,000 clones, 75% to 90% seen only once; the top ten take less than 4%. The specimen sequenced was PBMCs or T cells enriched from blood (not recorded which). The receptors here all came from a woman aged 40-49 years with acute COVID-19.

The J gene is TRBJ2-7, the V gene TRBV23-1, with D perhaps matching TRBD1 (6 bases). TRBV23-1 is treated as an ORF (open reading frame) with a function not yet certain. Deletions cut 8 bases from V and 4 bases from J, with 15 bases between. The CDR3 extends over 13 amino acids. This CDR3 reads CASGDRRMYEQYF. The CDR3 nucleotides read TGCGCCAGCGGAGACAGGAGAATGTACGAGCAGTACTTC.

The gene calls are TRBV18 and TRBJ2-2, with TRBD2 as a possible D gene (5 bases). V lost 3 bases and J lost 7, with 9 bases in between. The CDR3 consists of 13 residues. Germline CDR1 is KGHSH and CDR2 is LQKENI. The CDR3 nucleotides read TGTGCCAGCTCACCCATCCGGGGCGGGGAGCTGTTTTTT. As protein: CASSPIRGGELFF.

This clone showed up just once. Here the CDR3 reads CASSFREGNNEQFF. As DNA, the CDR3 is TGTGCCAGCAGCTTCCGGGAGGGTAACAATGAGCAGTTCTTC. The V and J genes are TRBV7-8 and TRBJ2-1, with 8 bases aligning to TRBD2. In germline, CDR1 is SGHVS, CDR2 FQNEAQ. CDR3 length: 14 residues. Germline trimming cut 3 bases from V and 5 bases from J; bases unmatched to any gene: 3.

V gene TRBV15 combines with J gene TRBJ2-1; TRBD2 might be the D (6 bases). The length of the CDR3 is 12 residues. Germline CDR1 is LNHNV and CDR2 is YYDKDF (reference sequence). V dropped 3 bases and J dropped 8 bases, with 8 bases sitting between them. This chain's CDR3 is CATSREGDEQFF. CDR3 coding DNA: TGTGCCACCAGCAGGGAGGGTGATGAGCAGTTCTTC.

The chain employs TRBV30 and TRBJ1-2; D call uncertain. Germline-derived CDR1 and CDR2 are GTSNPN and SVGIG (reference sequence). The CDR3 spans 12 residues. Trimming removed 8 bases from V and 5 bases from J, with 15 bases in between. CDR3: CARSGERYGYTF. The CDR3 DNA reads TGTGCCAGAAGTGGCGAGAGGTATGGCTACACCTTC.

This chain links TRBV5-1 with TRBJ2-5, with TRBD1 identical over 10 bases. The J segment lost 5 bases and the V segment lost 1 base, leaving 2 bases of the junction unmatched. The CDR3 loop spans 14 amino acids. Germline V gene data show CDR1 as SGHRS and CDR2 as YFSETQ. The CDR3 nucleotides are TGCGCCAGCAGCTTGTGGGGACAGGGGGAGACCCAGTACTTC. Translation gives CASSLWGQGETQYF.